This T cell receptor (beta chain) was identified in a study of a mutant IDH1 vaccine in newly diagnosed glioma. Study-wide context: Onset of vaccination occurred 4-6 weeks following radiotherapy alone, or with temozolomide cycles.

The CDR3 is made up of 15 amino acids. Germline V lookup: CDR1 WSHSY, CDR2 SAAADI. Trimming removed 6 bases from V and 3 bases from J, with 16 bases in between. Some clones are missing from TCRdb's copy, which holds only in-frame ones; the method was immunoSEQ multiplex PCR. The table includes roughly 64,000 clones, roughly 74% detected once. Noted time point: week 35, safety follow-up. Topical imiquimod accompanied each vaccine dose, which consisted of 300 ug of mutant IDH1 20-mer peptide. New IDH1-mutant, ATRX-lost WHO grade 3 or 4 astrocytomas occurred in donors. A remark on this clone: The target antigen is unknown.

The chain links TRBV10-2 to TRBJ2-3; maybe TRBD1 (7 bases). Sequencing was performed on PBMCs, taken from a glioma patient whose treatment included an IDH1 peptide vaccine. This sequence was found in a man between 45 and 60 years old with glioma. Here the CDR3 reads CASRIGGGQTDTQYF. CDR3 DNA: TGCGCCAGCAGAATAGGAGGGGGCCAGACAGATACGCAGTATTTT.